A selection of T cell receptor beta chains follows, all from one sample in a study of metastatic and nonmetastatic thyroid tumors. With MiXCR, TCRdb called clones anew from the PCR reads. Of some 35,000 clones listed, approximately 32% are singletons. Input material: blood. Source of these receptors: a female donor with papillary thyroid cancer or a benign thyroid nodule (not recorded which). Some clones in this sample may be carry-over from other donors' samples. Each CDR3 is given with its conserved first and last residue. Fields, in order: CDR3 length, J gene, D gene, V gene, clone size, CDR3 DNA, CDR3 protein. The D gene is left open where the match is weak. Clone size, where shown, is once, few, many, or a class for clones that have expanded.

12	TRBJ1-6	.	TRBV25-1	few	TGTGCCAGCAGTGAAGTCCAGTCACCCCTCCACTTT	CASSEVQSPLHF
13	TRBJ2-4	.	TRBV29-1	many	TGCAGCGCTCTATCGACGGATAAAAACATTCAGTACTTC	CSALSTDKNIQYF
16	TRBJ1-1	TRBD1	TRBV4-1	.	TGCGACTGCAGCCTTGGGACAGGGGGCGCCGGGACTCAAGCTTTCTTT	CDCSLGTGGAGTQAFF
15	TRBJ2-1	.	TRBV10-3	.	TGTGCCATCAGTGAGTCAGGCATCGCGTACAATGAGCAGTTCTTC	CAISESGIAYNEQFF
15	TRBJ2-3	.	TRBV11-2	.	TGTGCAAGCAGCTTAGGCCGAAGTGGGGCAGATACGCAGTATTTT	CASSLGRSGADTQYF
14	TRBJ2-1	.	TRBV5-4	many	TGCGCCAGCAGCTTTGCGGGGGCATACAATGAGCAGTTCTTC	CASSFAGAYNEQFF
15	TRBJ2-7	.	TRBV27	.	TGTGCCAGCAGTTTATTAGGGGATAACTCCTACGAGCAGTACTTC	CASSLLGDNSYEQYF
11	TRBJ1-1	.	TRBV20-1	.	TGCACTGCTAGTGCAGCGCCCGGGGCTTTCTTT	CTASAAPGAFF
15	TRBJ2-1	.	TRBV5-1	.	TGCGCCAGCAGCTTGAGTGGGGGGGCTAACAATGAGCAGTTCTTC	CASSLSGGANNEQFF
15	TRBJ2-7	TRBD2	TRBV12-3/TRBV12-4	.	TGTGCCAGCATGCCCTGGGGGGGGGGAACCTACGAGCAGTACTTC	CASMPWGGGTYEQYF
15	TRBJ1-6	.	TRBV19	few	TGTGCCAGTAGTATCCTGGCAGGCGAGAATTCACCCCTCCACTTT	CASSILAGENSPLHF
14	TRBJ2-7	.	TRBV6-1	.	TGTGCCGGCAGTCCAGGCGGCGTCTCGAGCGAGCAGTACTTC	CAGSPGGVSSEQYF
15	TRBJ1-4	.	TRBV11-2	.	TGTGCCAGCAGCTTAGAGCCCCGCCCCGAAGGAAAACTGTTTTTT	CASSLEPRPEGKLFF